This T cell receptor beta chain emerged from a study of T cell responses to AZD1222 COVID-19 vaccine. Study results and caveats: Only after the peak T cell response were repertoires sampled. CD4 TCRs covered the whole spike, strongest at regions 160-218 and 743-854. Just six AZD1222 recipients tested seropositive at baseline. Two AZD1222 doses significantly raised spike-specific TCR breadth and depth over controls.

Worth noting for this clone: The antigen is undetermined. Relative to the germline gene, one junction end is altered; a read error may explain this.

Clones were sequenced by immunoSEQ multiplex PCR, and TCRdb holds only the in-frame ones, with some missing. Of about 72,000 clones listed, about 89% are singletons. This clonotype was obtained from an adult who received the AZD1222 COVID-19 vaccine. The sample was peripheral blood, taken 28 days after the second AZD1222 dose.

The DNA for the CDR3 is TGTGCCATCAGCGAGTCGGGAAAGCCCCAGCATTTT. Translating gives CAISESGKPQHF. The rearrangement links TRBV10-3 to TRBJ1-5, with no clear D. This CDR3 has 12 residues. The germline V gene encodes CDR1 ENHRY and CDR2 SYGVKD.